This T cell receptor (beta chain) was retrieved from a study of spatial heterogeneity in lung cancer. This clonotype was counted between two and nine times. V shed 3 bases and J 7 bases; nucleotides not matched to a gene: 5. The CDR3 has 15 amino acids. Germline-derived CDR1 and CDR2 are LNHDA and SQIVND (reference sequence). Time point in this sample: sample taken at primary tumor resection. No cells were sorted before sequencing. The whole RNA sequenced was extracted from tumor, nontumor lung or frozen PBMC. On each TCR cDNA molecule, a unique molecular identifier was present. Using its own MiXCR run on the 5' RACE reads, TCRdb lists one record per CDR3 protein. Of more than 20,000 distinct CDR3 sequences listed, 3.5% to 5.5% are singletons.

The chain couples TRBV19 to TRBJ2-1; 11 nucleotides match TRBD2. This receptor was obtained from a male donor with early-stage non-small cell lung cancer. Sequences were derived from PBMCs, sampled at surgery. CDR3 sequence (DNA): TGTGCCAGTAGTATCACTAGCGGGAGTAGTAATGAGCAGTTCTTC. It translates to CASSITSGSSNEQFF.